These T cell receptor beta chains were read from a single sample in a study of control samples from healthy donors and cancer patients. The protocol was immunoSEQ multiplex PCR, while the TCRdb copy is restricted to in-frame clones and leaves out a portion. Here the sample spans around 100,000 clones, more than 85% being singletons. Sequenced material: PBMCs. The receptor set was obtained from a man in his sixties with lung cancer. Each CDR3 is given with its conserved first and last residue.

>TRBJ1-3|TRBV4-1|16
CASSPVEGEILNTIYF
>TRBJ1-4|TRBV5-1|15
CASSLNVGSDEKLFF
>TRBJ2-5|TRBV2|14
CASRDRGLVVTQYF
>TRBJ1-2|TRBV12-3/TRBV12-4|13
CASSPGVNYGYTF
>TRBJ2-1|TRBV24-1|16
CATSDPTGGSYNEQFF
>TRBJ1-4|TRBV5-1|12
CASSVPDEKLFF
>TRBJ1-1|TRBV7-3|13
CASSQGTNTEAFF
>TRBJ1-1|TRBV7-9|17
CASSEGTRGSFGTEAFF
>TRBJ1-1|TRBV5-8|16
CASSSRAGAMNTEAFF
>TRBJ2-1|TRBV11-3|12
CASSLARYEQFF
>TRBJ1-6|TRBV7-3|12
CASSNRVSPLHF
>TRBJ2-4|TRBV11-2|12
CASSWEGGVQYF
>TRBJ1-3|TRBV19|13
CATSERAGNTIYF
>TRBJ2-7|TRBV7-9|13
CASSLKGAYEQYF
>TRBJ2-5|TRBV7-9|16
CASSFRKQGPVETQYF
>TRBJ2-4|TRBV5-4|16
CASSLEDKGDRNIQYF
>TRBJ2-2|TRBV18|16
CASSPTGAANTGELFF
>TRBJ1-2|TRBV7-9|13
CASTFEGGRGYTF
>TRBJ1-1|TRBV7-3|11
CASSLGTQAFF
>TRBJ1-5|TRBV19|16
CASSIARDRTPSPQHF
>TRBJ2-2|TRBV21-1|15
CASSKEPRGTGELFF
>TRBJ1-1|TRBV7-9|12
CASSPVTVEAFF
>TRBJ2-3|TRBV5-1|13
CASSEGGTDTQYF
>TRBJ2-5|TRBV3-1/TRBV3-2|14
CASSQVPHTETQYF
>TRBJ1-1|TRBV29-1|15
CSVDRRARWDTEAFF
>TRBJ2-5|TRBV5-1|15
CASSLEWTGQETQYF
>TRBJ2-5|TRBV7-9|17
CASSLRGLKVELGTQYF
>TRBJ2-1|TRBV7-2|14
CASSLLTSGGSEFF
>TRBJ2-2|TRBV19|13
CASIGRANGELFF
>TRBJ2-5|TRBV10-1|12
CARTGKGETQYF
>TRBJ2-2|TRBV6-6|15
CASSPGQGIAGELFF
>TRBJ1-2|TRBV29-1|13
CSVHRVGWGGYTF
>TRBJ1-1|TRBV15|15
CATSLLGQGFDEAFF
>TRBJ2-3|TRBV9|14
CASSVEGGTDTQYF
>TRBJ2-1|TRBV6-5|14
CASSYSYSVGEQFF